This T cell receptor beta chain appears in the sequencing data of a study of shared clonotypes between healthy human individuals. The CDR3 consists of 15 residues. Trimming removed 0 bases at V and 3 bases at J, with 12 bases between. Germline values: CDR1 SGHNT, CDR2 YYREEE (reference sequence). The assay was immunoSEQ multiplex PCR, and TCRdb's table has in-frame clones only and misses some. The repertoire holds approximately 2.1 million clones, with more than 80% as singletons. The chain is built from TRBV5-4 and TRBJ1-2; D is undetermined. This sequence originates from a young man in good health. Some clones in this sample may be carry-over from other donors' samples. The sample consisted of naive CD4+ T cells from PBMCs. The subset was: CD45RA+ positively selected. In DNA form, the CDR3 reads TGTGCCAGCAGCTTGGGCGGGCTTAATGACTATGGCTACACCTTC. Encoded protein: CASSLGGLNDYGYTF. The entire variable domain, with the rest obtained from reference TRBV5-4 and TRBJ1-2, is as follows: ETGVTQSPTHLIKTRGQQVTLRCSSQSGHNTVSWYQQALGQGPQFIFQYYREEENGRGNFPPRFSGLQFPNYSSELNVNALELDDSALYLCASSLGGLNDYGYTFGSGTRLTVV.